This TCR beta chain comes out of a study of synovial regulatory T cells in juvenile arthritis (dated by TCRdb to 2013 to 2016). With regard to the full study: Among the sequenced patients, a few were classified as therapy-naive, methotrexate plus infliximab was given to one, methotrexate was given to roughly 6, and treatment information was unavailable for one. Effector T cell subsets were also sequenced in the study cohort for comparisons, but only blood and synovial fluid Treg cells are covered by the Treg dataset alone. Treg and Teff subsets from 11 JIA patients with active disease were included in the TCR repertoire comparisons. Using matched patient samples, the researchers compared TCRbeta CDR3 repertoires across three groups: blood iaTreg cells, other blood Treg cells and synovial fluid Treg cells.

Summary of the overall study and its limitations: Synovial Treg cells shared more CDR3 sequences with iaTreg cells than with other blood Treg cells, and Chao-Jaccard similarity confirmed that synovial Treg cells were more closely related to iaTreg cells. iaTreg TCR repertoires were found to be largely private across patients and to partially overlap with synovial Teff and blood CPL repertoires. TCR diversity was lower in blood iaTreg cells than in other blood Treg cells, which is consistent with antigen-driven expansion.

Library method: the immunoSEQ multiplex PCR assay. Adaptive Biotechnologies carried out the TCRbeta CDR3 sequencing. The authors' pipeline ran thus. To assess repertoire similarity, the researchers used the Chao-modified Jaccard index along with median clonotype overlap taken from 200 random subsamples at equal sample size. The similarity analyses were run on either productive nucleotide sequences or amino acid sequences translated in silico. Hierarchical clustering with single linkage and t-SNE based on Chao-modified Jaccard distances were used to compare repertoires. Repertoire diversity was assessed with the Renyi index over a range of alpha values after the sample sizes were normalised. In TCRdb, the immuneACCESS table is reduced to in-frame sequences with V and J assigned. These tables do not hold every clone; where another copy was compared, an unresolved V gene accounts for under half, and the others remain unexplained. V, J and clone size are taken as reported in that table, and D and trimming were inferred from the DNA itself. The table for this sample lists 8,000 to 10,000 clones. The top ten clones comprise more than 0.95% of the sample.

Of note for this clone: What this receptor recognizes is not known.

TCR repertoires were obtained from around 11 juvenile idiopathic arthritis patients with active disease who had not reached inactive disease, of whom 3 were polyarticular and 8 were oligoarticular. The median age of the TCR-sequenced patients was about 12 years (range roughly 2.3-25), and their median disease duration was about 7 years (range 0.2-19.1). The samples for TCR repertoire analysis were obtained at two Italian centres. Peripheral blood mononuclear cells were separated using a Histopaque-1077 density gradient and frozen in about 90% FCS with approximately 10% DMSO. Specimen: Treg cells from blood. The cell subset or site label here, explained by the study, means: remaining (HLA-DR-negative) circulating blood Treg cells. This TCR derives from a donor aged 2-30 years with juvenile idiopathic arthritis.

The CDR3 corresponds to CASSLRTGSNEKLFF. This sequence uses TRBV7-9 and TRBJ1-4; there is no DNA to check the TCRdb D call of TRBD1. According to the germline V gene (reference sequence), CDR1 reads SEHNR and CDR2 reads FQNEAQ. Counted from cysteine to phenylalanine, this CDR3 has 15 amino acids. No DNA is listed. Reference TRBV7-9 and TRBJ1-4 genes cover what lies past the CDR3, so the full variable domain is DTGVSQNPRHKITKRGQNVTFRCDPISEHNRLYWYRQTLGQGPEFLTYFQNEAQLEKSRLLSDRFSAERPKGSFSTLEIQRTEQGDSAMYLCASSLRTGSNEKLFFGSGTQLSVL.